What follows are 4 T cell receptor beta chains derived from one specimen sequenced in a study of PD-1 blockade in classical Hodgkin lymphoma. The assay was immunoSEQ multiplex PCR, and TCRdb's table has in-frame clones only and misses some. Among 30,000 to 50,000 clones listed, 70% to 85% were seen once. The time point is: cycle 4 day 1 (C4D1), after five to seven weeks of nivolumab. After autologous stem cell transplantation all patients relapsed, and prior brentuximab vedotin exposure differed between cohorts. Specimen: peripheral blood mononuclear cells (PBMCs), collected before the fourth cycle of nivolumab. These receptors were taken from a human donor with classical Hodgkin lymphoma.

This rearrangement joins TRBV6-1 to TRBJ2-2; D assignment may be TRBD1 or TRBD2 (5 bases each). The CDR3 length is 15 residues. Trimming removed 4 bases at V and 4 bases at J, with 13 bases between. The germline V gene has CDR1 MNHNS and CDR2 SASEGT. The CDR3 DNA reads as TGTGCCAGCAGTGCACGGGGCGACTTCACCGGGGAGCTGTTTTTT. Amino acids: CASSARGDFTGELFF.

The count of this clone is one. The chain is built from TRBV18 and TRBJ2-1; TRBD1 might be the D (5 bases). The CDR3 has 17 residues. The V gene's germline CDR1 is KGHSH and CDR2 LQKENI. Deletions cut 0 bases from V and 0 bases from J, with 12 bases between. The DNA for the CDR3 is TGTGCCAGCTCACCACCGCAGGGATCGAGCTCCTACAATGAGCAGTTCTTC. Protein sequence: CASSPPQGSSSYNEQFF.

The V call is TRBV4-3, the J call TRBJ1-6; TRBD1 is a possible D gene (6 bases). The ends were cut back, 0 bases at V and 10 bases at J, with 10 bases in the middle. Germline-derived CDR1 and CDR2 are LGHNA and YSLEER. The CDR3 sequence is 14 residues long. The CDR3 protein is CASSQDTGKSPLHF. As DNA, the CDR3 is TGCGCCAGCAGCCAAGACACAGGGAAGTCACCCCTCCACTTT.

J is TRBJ2-7 and V is TRBV11-1, with D possibly matching TRBD1 (6 bases). The CDR3 spans 13 residues. V was pared by 3 bases and J by 5 bases, with 11 bases between. CDR1 is SGHAT, CDR2 FQDESV, per germline (reference sequence). CDR3: CASSLAGVDEQYF. CDR3 bases: TGTGCCAGCAGCTTGGCAGGGGTGGACGAGCAGTACTTC.